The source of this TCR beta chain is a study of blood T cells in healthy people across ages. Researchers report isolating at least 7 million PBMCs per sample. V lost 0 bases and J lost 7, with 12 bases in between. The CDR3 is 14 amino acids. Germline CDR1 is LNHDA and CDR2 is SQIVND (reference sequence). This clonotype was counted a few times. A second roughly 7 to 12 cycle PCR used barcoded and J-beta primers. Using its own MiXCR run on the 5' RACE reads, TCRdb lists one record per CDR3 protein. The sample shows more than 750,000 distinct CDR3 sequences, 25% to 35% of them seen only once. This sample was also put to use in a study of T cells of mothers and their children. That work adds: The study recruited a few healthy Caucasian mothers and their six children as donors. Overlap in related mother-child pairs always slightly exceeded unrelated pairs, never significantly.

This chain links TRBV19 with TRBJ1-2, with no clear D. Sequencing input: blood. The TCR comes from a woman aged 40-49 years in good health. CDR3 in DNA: TGTGCCAGTAGTATAGAGCGAGGGAGCGGTGGCTACACCTTC. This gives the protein CASSIERGSGGYTF.